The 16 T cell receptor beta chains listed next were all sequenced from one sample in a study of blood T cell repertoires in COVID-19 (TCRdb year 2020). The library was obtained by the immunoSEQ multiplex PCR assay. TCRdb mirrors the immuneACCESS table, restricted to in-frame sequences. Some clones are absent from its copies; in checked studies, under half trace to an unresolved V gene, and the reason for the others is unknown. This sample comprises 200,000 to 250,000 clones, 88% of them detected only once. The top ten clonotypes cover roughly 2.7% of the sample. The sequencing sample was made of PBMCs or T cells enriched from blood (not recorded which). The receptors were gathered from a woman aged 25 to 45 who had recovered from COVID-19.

CDR3 DNA sequence: TGTGCCAGCAGAGATACAGGGGGAGTGAACTATGGCTACACCTTC. Protein sequence: CASRDTGGVNYGYTF. This chain joins TRBV27 and TRBJ1-2; 8 positions match TRBD1. The CDR3 is 15 amino acids. CDR1 and CDR2 (germline): MNHEY, SMNVEV (reference sequence). V shed 6 bases and J 2 bases; nucleotides not matched to a gene: 8.

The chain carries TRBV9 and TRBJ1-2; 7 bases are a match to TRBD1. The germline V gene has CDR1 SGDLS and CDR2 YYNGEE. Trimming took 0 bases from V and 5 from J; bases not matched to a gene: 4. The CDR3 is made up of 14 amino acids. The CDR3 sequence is CASSVANRGYGYTF. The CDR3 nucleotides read TGTGCCAGCAGCGTAGCCAACAGGGGATATGGCTACACCTTC.

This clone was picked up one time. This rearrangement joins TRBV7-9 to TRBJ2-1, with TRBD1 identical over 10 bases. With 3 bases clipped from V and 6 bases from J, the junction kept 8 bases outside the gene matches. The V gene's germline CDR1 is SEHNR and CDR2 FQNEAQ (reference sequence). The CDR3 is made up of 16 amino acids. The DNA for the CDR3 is TGTGCCAGCAGCTTCACTGGGACAGGGGTAAGCAATGAGCAGTTCTTC. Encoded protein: CASSFTGTGVSNEQFF.

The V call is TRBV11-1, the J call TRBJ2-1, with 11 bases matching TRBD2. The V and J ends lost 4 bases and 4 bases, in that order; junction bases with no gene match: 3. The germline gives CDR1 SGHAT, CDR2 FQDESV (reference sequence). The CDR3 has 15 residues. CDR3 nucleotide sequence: TGTGCCAGCAGCTCAATAGCGGGGGGGTACAATGAGCAGTTCTTC. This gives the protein CASSSIAGGYNEQFF.

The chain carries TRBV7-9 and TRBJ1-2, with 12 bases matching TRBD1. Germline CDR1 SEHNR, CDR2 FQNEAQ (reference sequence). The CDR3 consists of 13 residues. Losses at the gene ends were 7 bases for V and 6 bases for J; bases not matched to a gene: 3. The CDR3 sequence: CASTRDRGHGYTF. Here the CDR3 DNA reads TGTGCCAGCACCCGGGACAGGGGGCATGGCTACACCTTC.

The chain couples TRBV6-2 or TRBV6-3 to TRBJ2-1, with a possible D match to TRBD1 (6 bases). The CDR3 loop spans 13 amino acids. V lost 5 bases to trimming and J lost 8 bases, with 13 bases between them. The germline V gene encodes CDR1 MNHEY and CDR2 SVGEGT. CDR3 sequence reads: CASSTVQGYEQFF. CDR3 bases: TGTGCCAGCAGTACAGTACAGGGCTATGAGCAGTTCTTC.

CDR3 nucleotide sequence: TGTGCCAGCAGCTTAGAACAGGGGTGGGATGGCTACACCTTC. It encodes CASSLEQGWDGYTF. The rearrangement joins TRBV7-9 to TRBJ1-2; 7 bases agree with TRBD1. Germline V CDR1 and CDR2: SEHNR, FQNEAQ (reference sequence). The CDR3 totals 14 residues. Trimming at V came to 1 base and at J to 6 bases, leaving 5 bases not matched to a gene.

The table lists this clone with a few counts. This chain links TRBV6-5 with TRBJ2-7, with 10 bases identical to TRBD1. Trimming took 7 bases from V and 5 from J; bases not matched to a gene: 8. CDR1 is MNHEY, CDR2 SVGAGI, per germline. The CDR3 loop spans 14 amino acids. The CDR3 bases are TGTGCCAGCAAGAGGACAGGGGGGAGCAACGAGCAGTACTTC. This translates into CASKRTGGSNEQYF.

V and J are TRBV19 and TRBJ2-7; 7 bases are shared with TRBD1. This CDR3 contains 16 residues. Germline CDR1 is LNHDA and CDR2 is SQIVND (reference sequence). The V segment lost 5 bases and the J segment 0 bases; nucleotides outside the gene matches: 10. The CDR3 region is CASSEDEGQDSYEQYF. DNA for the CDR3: TGTGCCAGTAGTGAGGATGAAGGACAGGACTCCTACGAGCAGTACTTC.

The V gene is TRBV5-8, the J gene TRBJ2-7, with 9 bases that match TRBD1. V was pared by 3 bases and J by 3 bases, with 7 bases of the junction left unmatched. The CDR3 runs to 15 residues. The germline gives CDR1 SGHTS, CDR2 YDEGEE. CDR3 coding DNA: TGTGCCAGCAGCTCGCCGGGACAGGGCGGCTACGAGCAGTACTTC. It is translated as CASSSPGQGGYEQYF.

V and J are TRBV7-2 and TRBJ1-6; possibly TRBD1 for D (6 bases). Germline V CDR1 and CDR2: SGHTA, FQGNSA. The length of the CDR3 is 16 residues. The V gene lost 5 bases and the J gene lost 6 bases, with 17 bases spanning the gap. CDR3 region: CASSPHGGAGNSPLHF. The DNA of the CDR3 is TGTGCCAGCAGCCCCCACGGGGGGGCGGGTAATTCACCCCTCCACTTT.

The CDR3 DNA reads TGTGCCAGTAGTATAGATTTGGGGACTCCCGGGTACAATGAGCAGTTCTTC. Protein: CASSIDLGTPGYNEQFF. This chain connects TRBV19 to TRBJ2-1, with D tentatively TRBD2 (6 bases). Germline V gene data show CDR1 as LNHDA and CDR2 as SQIVND (reference sequence). With 0 bases removed from V and 4 bases from J, the gap between germline ends came to 16 bases. The CDR3 runs to 17 residues.

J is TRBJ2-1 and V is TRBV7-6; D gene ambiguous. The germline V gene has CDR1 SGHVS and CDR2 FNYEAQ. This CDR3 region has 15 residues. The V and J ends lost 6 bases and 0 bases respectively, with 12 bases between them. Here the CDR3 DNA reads TGTGCCAGCAGGGCGTGGCGGAGCTCCTACAATGAGCAGTTCTTC. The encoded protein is CASRAWRSSYNEQFF.

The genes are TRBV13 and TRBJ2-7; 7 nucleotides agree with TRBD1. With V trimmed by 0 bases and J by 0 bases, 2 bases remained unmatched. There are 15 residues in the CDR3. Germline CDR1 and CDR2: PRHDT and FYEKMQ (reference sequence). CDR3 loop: CASSLGEGASYEQYF. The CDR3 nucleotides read TGTGCCAGCAGCTTAGGCGAGGGGGCCTCCTACGAGCAGTACTTC. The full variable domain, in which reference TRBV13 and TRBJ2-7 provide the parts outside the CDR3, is AAGVIQSPRHLIKEKRETATLKCYPIPRHDTVYWYQQGPGQDPQFLISFYEKMQSDKGSIPDRFSAQQFSDYHSELNMSSLELGDSALYFCASSLGEGASYEQYFGPGTRLTVT.

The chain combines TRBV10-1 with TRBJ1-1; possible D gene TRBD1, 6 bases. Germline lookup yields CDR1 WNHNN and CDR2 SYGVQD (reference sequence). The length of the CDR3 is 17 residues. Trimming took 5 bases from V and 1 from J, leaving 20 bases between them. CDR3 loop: CASSNEFGTPKNTEAFF. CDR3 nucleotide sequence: TGCGCCAGCAGTAACGAATTCGGGACACCTAAGAACACTGAAGCTTTCTTT.

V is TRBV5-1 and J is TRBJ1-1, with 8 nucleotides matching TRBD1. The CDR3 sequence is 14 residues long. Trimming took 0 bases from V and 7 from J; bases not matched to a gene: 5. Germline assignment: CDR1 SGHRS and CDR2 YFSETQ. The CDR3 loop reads CASSLVVGQGEAFF. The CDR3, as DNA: TGCGCCAGCAGCTTGGTTGTCGGACAGGGTGAAGCTTTCTTT.